This entry lists 30 T cell receptor beta chains sequenced from one sample in a study of identical twins. MiXCR, applied by TCRdb to the 5' RACE reads, yields one record per CDR3 protein. The data show roughly 500,000 distinct CDR3 sequences, with about 20% seen just once and around 0.9% held by the top ten. The same specimen was also included in a second study, on T cells expressing NK-cell markers.

The specimen sequenced was CD4+ T cells sorted from blood. All receptors come from a young woman in good health.

Only a few counts were recorded for this clonotype. The genes are TRBV12-3 or TRBV12-4 and TRBJ2-7; 7 bases map to TRBD1. V trimming: 1 base; J trimming: 2 bases; junction bases outside the gene matches: 5. CDR3 length: 15 residues. The DNA of the CDR3 is TGTGCCAGCAGTTTAGGCCAGGGGGATCCCTACGAGCAGTACTTC. This sequence encodes CASSLGQGDPYEQYF.

This sequence joins TRBV2 and TRBJ1-2, with TRBD1 as a possible D gene (6 bases). Looked up from germline, CDR1 is SNHLY and CDR2 is FYNNEI. Trimming took 11 bases from V and 8 from J, leaving 24 bases between them. The CDR3 contains 14 residues. This CDR3 reads CAGGGGSASDGYTF. The DNA for the CDR3 is TGTGCCGGCGGGGGGGGCAGCGCTTCCGACGGCTACACCTTC.

The sample holds a few counts of this clonotype. The chain recombines TRBV6-1 with TRBJ2-3; D is possibly TRBD1 (5 bases). CDR1 is MNHNS, CDR2 SASEGT, per germline. Trimming removed 6 bases at V and 1 base at J, with 11 bases between. The CDR3 has 14 amino acids. CDR3 sequence (DNA): TGTGCCAGCAGCGGTAGCAGGGGCACAGATACGCAGTATTTT. It encodes CASSGSRGTDTQYF.

V is TRBV20-1 and J is TRBJ2-5; TRBD2 matches at 9 bases. Germline values: CDR1 DFQATT, CDR2 SNEGSKA (reference sequence). The CDR3 runs 15 residues. V was pared by 2 bases and J by 2 bases, with 6 bases of the junction left unmatched. The CDR3 is CSARILAGLQETQYF. CDR3 DNA: TGCAGTGCTAGAATACTAGCGGGTTTACAAGAGACCCAGTACTTC.

The chain has TRBV19 and TRBJ1-1; no firm D call. CDR3 length equals 13 residues. The germline V and J ends were trimmed by 11 bases and 4 bases, with 17 bases remaining between them. The germline V gene encodes CDR1 LNHDA and CDR2 SQIVND (reference sequence). In DNA, the CDR3 is TGTGCCGCCAGAACCATGGAGGGCACTGAAGCTTTCTTT. Translated, it gives CAARTMEGTEAFF.

The chain employs TRBV20-1 and TRBJ2-7, with D perhaps being TRBD1 or TRBD2 (5 bases each). Germline values: CDR1 DFQATT, CDR2 SNEGSKA (reference sequence). CDR3 length: 12 residues. Trimming pared 7 bases from V and 0 bases from J, leaving 10 bases between. This CDR3 is CSGEGSSYEQYF. The DNA for the CDR3 is TGCAGTGGTGAGGGGAGCTCCTACGAGCAGTACTTC.

V and J are TRBV7-2 and TRBJ2-1; 8 nucleotides align to TRBD2. The CDR3 is 16 amino acids. With V trimmed by 2 bases and J by 3 bases, 6 bases remained unmatched. The germline gives CDR1 SGHTA, CDR2 FQGNSA. CDR3 nucleotides: TGTGCCAGCAGCTTATGGCTAGCGGGCAACTACAATGAGCAGTTCTTC. This gives the protein CASSLWLAGNYNEQFF.

The chain employs TRBV20-1 and TRBJ2-3; D is possibly TRBD2 (5 bases). Trimming stripped 4 bases from V and 1 base from J, with 12 bases between. CDR3 length equals 14 residues. Germline V CDR1 and CDR2: DFQATT, SNEGSKA (reference sequence). The CDR3 sequence is CSAIIGAGTDTQYF. In DNA, the CDR3 is TGCAGTGCTATAATAGGAGCGGGCACAGATACGCAGTATTTT.

CDR3 protein: CSVDLAGEDTQYF. In nucleotides, the CDR3 is TGCAGCGTTGATCTAGCGGGGGAAGATACGCAGTATTTT. The chain has TRBV29-1 and TRBJ2-3; TRBD2 matches at 10 bases. V was pared by 3 bases and J by 5 bases, with 2 bases of the junction left unmatched. The CDR3 is made up of 13 amino acids. Looked up from germline, CDR1 is SQVTM and CDR2 is ANQGSEA.

This clonotype was found once. The gene calls are TRBV6-1 and TRBJ2-6; no clear D gene. The CDR3 loop spans 18 amino acids. The ends were cut back, 6 bases at V and 0 bases at J, with 18 bases in the middle. CDR1 and CDR2 (germline): MNHNS, SASEGT. As DNA, the CDR3 is TGTGCCAGCAGAACCCTTGCAGGCAGCCGCTCTGGGGCCAACGTCCTGACTTTC. Its translation: CASRTLAGSRSGANVLTF.

The CDR3 DNA reads as TGTGCCAGCAGTCCGGCGGGGGGAAATTCACCCCTCCACTTT. Its protein is CASSPAGGNSPLHF. The rearrangement uses TRBV25-1 and TRBJ1-6; a weak D match, TRBD1 (5 bases). Trimming shortened V by 5 bases and J by 7 bases, and 12 bases separated the two germline ends. CDR1 and CDR2 from the germline V gene are MGHDK and SYGVNS. This CDR3 is built from 14 residues.

A few counts support this clonotype. The rearrangement links TRBV18 to TRBJ2-6; unclear D gene. The CDR3 loop spans 15 amino acids. The V end was cut by 2 bases, the J end by 2 bases, with 7 bases between. Looked up from germline, CDR1 is KGHSH and CDR2 is LQKENI. CDR3 amino acids: CASSPLGTGANVLTF. For the CDR3, the DNA is TGTGCCAGCTCACCATTGGGAACTGGGGCCAACGTCCTGACTTTC.

This clonotype has just a few counts. V and J are TRBV7-9 and TRBJ2-2; no firm D call. Germline V gene sequence: CDR1 SEHNR, CDR2 FQNEAQ (reference sequence). The CDR3 has 14 amino acids. The ends were cut back, 4 bases at V and 7 bases at J, with 13 bases in the middle. CDR3 in DNA: TGTGCCAGCAGCTCGTGGATGGTAGTCGGGGAGCTGTTTTTT. Residues: CASSSWMVVGELFF.

The rearrangement uses TRBV6-2 or TRBV6-3 and TRBJ1-2; TRBD1 is a possible D gene (6 bases). There are 14 residues in the CDR3. V lost 2 bases and J 4 bases, leaving 11 bases between the germline ends. Germline loops: CDR1 MNHEY, CDR2 SVGEGT. DNA for the CDR3: TGTGCCAGCAGTTACGCAGGGGACTTCTATGGCTACACCTTC. The encoded protein is CASSYAGDFYGYTF.

This chain joins TRBV27 and TRBJ2-7; 7 bases agree with TRBD2. Trimming removed 6 bases from V and 4 bases from J; junction bases left unmatched: 9. This CDR3 is built from 14 residues. The germline V gene encodes CDR1 MNHEY and CDR2 SMNVEV (reference sequence). In DNA form, the CDR3 reads TGTGCCAGCAGGAGAGGGGAGGGTGTGTACGAGCAGTACTTC. This codes for CASRRGEGVYEQYF.

This clonotype was observed many times. The genes are TRBV12-3 or TRBV12-4 and TRBJ2-1; TRBD1 might be the D (6 bases). CDR3 size: 12 residues. V lost 5 bases to trimming and J lost 10 bases, with 12 bases between them. For the CDR3, the DNA is TGTGCCAGCAGTCCCGGACAGCAAGAGCAGTTCTTC. It translates to CASSPGQQEQFF.

This clonotype was seen only a few times. The chain has TRBV5-1 and TRBJ2-1; TRBD1 is a possible D gene (5 bases). Trimming removed 6 bases from V and 6 bases from J, with 10 bases in between. CDR1 is SGHRS and CDR2 is YFSETQ in the germline V gene. The CDR3 has 12 amino acids. For the CDR3, the DNA is TGCGCCAGCACGGACATTGGCAATGAGCAGTTCTTC. Protein sequence: CASTDIGNEQFF.

This clonotype was counted between two and nine times. This clone may be a read error of a much larger clone one base away. This CDR3 is CASTDSNQPQHF. CDR3 nucleotides: TGTGCCAGCACGGACAGCAATCAGCCCCAGCATTTT. The chain joins TRBV28 to TRBJ1-5, with unresolved D. Trimming cost V 7 bases and J 1 base, with 5 bases left between them. Germline V gives CDR1 MDHEN, CDR2 SYDVKM. The CDR3 spans 12 residues.

The V and J genes are TRBV6-1 and TRBJ1-1; D remains unclear. V gave up 2 bases and J gave up 2 bases, with 6 bases separating them. This CDR3 is built from 13 residues. Looked up from germline, CDR1 is MNHNS and CDR2 is SASEGT. The CDR3 bases are TGTGCCAGCAGTGAATATTATAACACTGAAGCTTTCTTT. Translation gives CASSEYYNTEAFF.

The chain employs TRBV10-1 and TRBJ1-5; no clear D gene. The V end was cut by 2 bases, the J end by 7 bases, with 9 bases between. The CDR3 extends over 13 amino acids. Per germline, CDR1 WNHNN and CDR2 SYGVQD (reference sequence). As DNA, the CDR3 is TGCGCCAGCAGTGAGGGTTGGAACCAGCCCCAGCATTTT. As protein: CASSEGWNQPQHF.

CDR3 in amino acids: CASSPGQKLAKNIQYF. Here the CDR3 DNA reads TGTGCCAGCAGCCCGGGACAGAAATTAGCCAAAAACATTCAGTACTTC. The chain employs TRBV7-8 and TRBJ2-4, with 7 nucleotides matching TRBD1. V was pared by 5 bases and J by 0 bases, with 7 bases of the junction left unmatched. The CDR3 extends over 16 amino acids. Germline V lookup: CDR1 SGHVS, CDR2 FQNEAQ. Drawing the rest from reference TRBV7-8 and TRBJ2-4, the complete variable domain is GAGVSQSPRYKVAKRGQDVALRCDPISGHVSLFWYQQALGQGPEFLTYFQNEAQLDKSGLPSDRFFAERPEGSVSTLKIQRTQQEDSAVYLCASSPGQKLAKNIQYFGAGTRLSVL.

The rearrangement joins TRBV5-1 to TRBJ2-5; TRBD2 might be the D (6 bases). Germline CDR1 SGHRS, CDR2 YFSETQ. This CDR3 comprises 14 residues. V gave up 2 bases and J gave up 4 bases, with 12 bases separating them. The CDR3 bases are TGCGCCAGCAGCTTCGGGGGACGAGGAGAGACCCAGTACTTC. As protein: CASSFGGRGETQYF. The full variable domain, in which reference TRBV5-1 and TRBJ2-5 provide the parts outside the CDR3, is KAGVTQTPRYLIKTRGQQVTLSCSPISGHRSVSWYQQTPGQGLQFLFEYFSETQRNKGNFPGRFSGRQFSNSRSEMNVSTLELGDSALYLCASSFGGRGETQYFGPGTRLLVL.

This chain links TRBV5-6 with TRBJ1-3, with D unclear. The CDR3 is 15 residues long. Germline lookup yields CDR1 SGHDT and CDR2 YYEEEE. V was cut by 4 bases and J by 4 bases, with 15 bases left in between. CDR3: CASSLRSKRGNTIYF. The CDR3 DNA reads as TGTGCCAGCAGCCTCCGCAGCAAGCGAGGAAACACCATATATTTT. Supplemented by reference TRBV5-6 and TRBJ1-3, the full variable domain reads DAGVTQSPTHLIKTRGQQVTLRCSPKSGHDTVSWYQQALGQGPQFIFQYYEEEERQRGNFPDRFSGHQFPNYSSELNVNALLLGDSALYLCASSLRSKRGNTIYFGEGSWLTVV.

This clonotype was observed many times. The chain recombines TRBV5-1 with TRBJ2-2, with D unclear. This CDR3 has 14 amino acids. CDR1 SGHRS and CDR2 YFSETQ come from the germline V gene. V gave up 0 bases and J gave up 4 bases, with 7 bases separating them. Here the CDR3 reads CASSLVDSTGELFF. The CDR3 DNA reads TGCGCCAGCAGCTTGGTAGATAGCACCGGGGAGCTGTTTTTT.

A few counts support this clonotype. This rearrangement joins TRBV5-1 to TRBJ2-2, with 7 bases matching TRBD1. V shed 4 bases and J 6 bases; nucleotides not matched to a gene: 12. This CDR3 region has 16 residues. Per germline, CDR1 SGHRS and CDR2 YFSETQ. The CDR3 reads CASSPGQAVESGELFF. CDR3 bases: TGCGCCAGCAGCCCAGGACAGGCCGTAGAGTCCGGGGAGCTGTTTTTT.

This clonotype was detected only a few times. The J gene is TRBJ2-1, the V gene TRBV3-1; 7 bases align to TRBD2. CDR1 is LGHDT and CDR2 is YNNKEL in the germline V gene (reference sequence). With 4 bases clipped from V and 5 bases from J, the junction kept 11 bases outside the gene matches. The CDR3 covers 16 residues. CDR3 bases: TGTGCCAGCAGCCCCTTGGGGGGGACTGTCAACAATGAGCAGTTCTTC. Translated, it gives CASSPLGGTVNNEQFF.

The chain carries TRBV29-1 and TRBJ1-1; D gene ambiguous. Germline lookup yields CDR1 SQVTM and CDR2 ANQGSEA. CDR3 length equals 13 residues. The germline V and J ends were trimmed by 3 bases and 0 bases, with 8 bases remaining between them. In DNA form, the CDR3 reads TGCAGCGTTGATCTGGGGATGAACACTGAAGCTTTCTTT. Amino acid sequence: CSVDLGMNTEAFF.

The chain employs TRBV7-9 and TRBJ2-1; D uncertain. Per germline, CDR1 SEHNR and CDR2 FQNEAQ (reference sequence). The CDR3 is made up of 16 amino acids. V lost 0 bases to trimming and J lost 9 bases, with 18 bases between them. The CDR3 sequence: CASSLAGLGHLGEQFF. DNA of the CDR3: TGTGCCAGCAGCTTAGCGGGTTTAGGTCATTTAGGTGAGCAGTTCTTC.

This clonotype was found a few times. The chain carries TRBV9 and TRBJ2-7, with 8 bases matching TRBD2. This CDR3 contains 15 residues. With V trimmed by 0 bases and J by 3 bases, 5 bases remained unmatched. Germline V lookup: CDR1 SGDLS, CDR2 YYNGEE. The CDR3 spells CASSVAAGGDYEQYF. For the CDR3, the DNA is TGTGCCAGCAGCGTAGCGGCGGGAGGAGACTACGAGCAGTACTTC. Using reference TRBV9 and TRBJ2-7 for the parts outside the CDR3, the full variable domain is DSGVTQTPKHLITATGQRVTLRCSPRSGDLSVYWYQQSLDQGLQFLIQYYNGEERAKGNILERFSAQQFPDLHSELNLSSLELGDSALYFCASSVAAGGDYEQYFGPGTRLTVT.

The CDR3 is CASSWDHSYEQYF. The CDR3 bases are TGTGCCAGCAGCTGGGACCACTCCTACGAGCAGTACTTC. This chain connects TRBV7-9 to TRBJ2-7; TRBD1 or TRBD2 may be the D gene (5 bases each). CDR1 SEHNR and CDR2 FQNEAQ come from the germline V gene (reference sequence). V was shortened by 4 bases and J by 0 bases, with 7 bases between the two germline ends. The CDR3 is 13 amino acids.